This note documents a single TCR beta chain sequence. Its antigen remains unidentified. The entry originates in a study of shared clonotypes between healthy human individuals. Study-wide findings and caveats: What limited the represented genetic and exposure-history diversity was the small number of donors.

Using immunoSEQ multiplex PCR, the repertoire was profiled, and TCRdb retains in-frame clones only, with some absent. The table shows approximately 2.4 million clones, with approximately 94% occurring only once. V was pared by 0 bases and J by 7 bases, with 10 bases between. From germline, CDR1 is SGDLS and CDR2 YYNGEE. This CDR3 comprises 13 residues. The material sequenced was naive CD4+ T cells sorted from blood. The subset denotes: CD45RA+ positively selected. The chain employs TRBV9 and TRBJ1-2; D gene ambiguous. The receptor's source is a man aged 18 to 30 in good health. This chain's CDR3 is CASSVEPKGGYTF. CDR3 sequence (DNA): TGTGCCAGCAGCGTAGAACCTAAGGGTGGCTACACCTTC. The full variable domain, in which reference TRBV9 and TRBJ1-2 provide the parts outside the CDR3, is DSGVTQTPKHLITATGQRVTLRCSPRSGDLSVYWYQQSLDQGLQFLIQYYNGEERAKGNILERFSAQQFPDLHSELNLSSLELGDSALYFCASSVEPKGGYTFGSGTRLTVV.